These T cell receptor beta chains were read from a single sample in a study of identical twins. TCRdb itself ran the 5' RACE reads through MiXCR, one entry per CDR3 protein. This sample has about 660,000 distinct CDR3 sequences, with 8.6% found just once. These data also featured in a second study, about yellow fever vaccine responses in identical twins.

Sequencing was carried out using PBMCs. These receptors all come from a woman younger than 35 in good health. CDR3s include the opening cysteine and the closing phenylalanine or tryptophan. Fields, in order: J gene, clone size, V gene, D gene, CDR3 protein, CDR3 DNA. The D gene is left open where the match is weak. Only some rows state a clone size, as once, few, many or a class for expanded clones.

TRBJ2-7	many	TRBV10-3	NA	CAISGTGHEQYF	TGTGCCATCAGCGGGACGGGCCACGAGCAGTACTTC
TRBJ2-1	NA	TRBV2	NA	CASSERSLVGLRGYNEQFF	TGTGCCAGCAGTGAAAGGTCACTGGTAGGGTTGAGGGGATACAATGAGCAGTTCTTC
TRBJ2-7	many	TRBV6-1	TRBD2	CATAAGASYEQYF	TGTGCCACCGCAGCGGGAGCGAGCTACGAGCAGTACTTC
TRBJ2-5	many	TRBV6-1	TRBD2	CATSRTSGRGETQYF	TGTGCCACCTCGAGGACTAGCGGGAGAGGGGAGACCCAGTACTTC
TRBJ2-5	few	TRBV15	NA	CATSRDPGSDQYF	TGTGCCACCAGCAGAGATCCAGGTTCCGACCAGTACTTC
TRBJ2-1	few	TRBV7-7	TRBD2	CASSPHSGGPSYNEQFF	TGTGCTAGCAGTCCACATAGCGGGGGGCCTTCCTACAATGAGCAGTTCTTC
TRBJ2-7	NA	TRBV27	TRBD2	CASSSGLAISYEQYF	TGTGCCAGCAGTTCGGGACTAGCCATCTCCTACGAGCAGTACTTC
TRBJ2-3	NA	TRBV4-1	NA	CASSQAYTQYF	TGCGCCAGCAGTCAGGCATATACGCAGTATTTT
TRBJ1-2	few	TRBV5-6	TRBD1	CASSPSDRGFYGYTF	TGTGCCAGCAGCCCGAGTGACAGGGGCTTCTATGGCTACACCTTC
TRBJ2-1	NA	TRBV20-1	NA	CSAVDPSYNEQFF	TGCAGTGCCGTGGACCCTTCCTACAATGAGCAGTTCTTC
TRBJ2-3	few	TRBV27	NA	CASSLSLEASTDTQYF	TGTGCCAGCAGTTTATCGTTAGAGGCCTCCACAGATACGCAGTATTTT
TRBJ2-7	few	TRBV7-9	TRBD1	CASSPQEGQGREQYF	TGTGCCAGCAGCCCACAGGAGGGACAGGGTCGAGAACAGTACTTC
TRBJ2-1	few	TRBV28	NA	CASSKTGRAGGIYNEQFF	TGTGCCAGCAGTAAGACCGGCAGGGCCGGAGGGATCTACAATGAGCAGTTCTTC
TRBJ2-5	NA	TRBV7-2	NA	CASSPRRGPRPQETQYF	TGTGCCAGCAGCCCGAGAAGAGGACCCCGTCCCCAAGAGACCCAGTACTTC
TRBJ1-3	many	TRBV30	NA	CAVPSGNTIYF	TGTGCCGTGCCCTCTGGAAACACCATATATTTT
TRBJ2-1	few	TRBV20-1	TRBD2	CSVQLAGASEQFF	TGCAGTGTCCAACTAGCGGGAGCAAGTGAGCAGTTCTTC
TRBJ1-4	few	TRBV27	NA	CASSLLDGAEKLFF	TGTGCCAGCAGTTTACTCGACGGAGCCGAAAAACTGTTTTTT
TRBJ1-4	NA	TRBV4-1	NA	CASSQDQGREKLFF	TGCGCCAGCAGCCAAGACCAGGGTAGAGAAAAACTGTTTTTT
TRBJ2-3	many	TRBV29-1	NA	CSVVPPDRATDTQYF	TGCAGCGTTGTTCCCCCCGACCGGGCCACAGATACGCAGTATTTT
TRBJ1-2	few	TRBV20-1	NA	CSAREGVNYGYTF	TGCAGTGCTAGAGAAGGCGTTAACTATGGCTACACCTTC
TRBJ2-7	few	TRBV15	TRBD1	CATSRPTGPNSYEQYF	TGTGCCACCAGCAGACCGACAGGGCCTAACTCCTACGAGCAGTACTTC
TRBJ2-3	few	TRBV6-1	NA	CASSDSLRDTQYF	TGTGCCAGCAGTGATTCATTGAGAGATACGCAGTATTTT
TRBJ1-1	many	TRBV6-1	NA	CASSQAGAYTEAFF	TGTGCCAGCAGTCAAGCAGGGGCGTACACTGAAGCTTTCTTT
TRBJ2-7	NA	TRBV29-1	NA	CSVRIPLSYEQYF	TGCAGCGTTCGGATACCCCTCTCCTACGAGCAGTACTTC
TRBJ2-7	many	TRBV6-5	NA	CASSYEQGGYEQYF	TGTGCCAGCAGTTACGAACAGGGCGGGTACGAGCAGTACTTC
TRBJ2-2	few	TRBV6-5	TRBD2	CASSHLVGGSDTGELFF	TGTGCCAGCAGTCACCTTGTGGGCGGGAGTGACACCGGGGAGCTGTTTTTT
TRBJ2-7	few	TRBV6-5	TRBD1	CASSYSGTGEEQYF	TGTGCCAGCAGTTACTCCGGGACAGGGGAAGAGCAGTACTTC
TRBJ2-2	few	TRBV12-3/TRBV12-4	TRBD2	CASSPAGGRTGELFF	TGTGCCAGCAGTCCAGCGGGAGGGAGGACCGGGGAGCTGTTTTTT
TRBJ2-7	many	TRBV7-2	TRBD2	CASSLWGLAEQYF	TGTGCCAGCAGCTTATGGGGACTAGCCGAGCAGTACTTC
TRBJ2-1	NA	TRBV7-7	NA	CASSQQVPSSYNEQFF	TGTGCTAGCAGCCAACAGGTTCCGAGCTCCTACAATGAGCAGTTCTTC
TRBJ2-1	NA	TRBV28	TRBD1	CASSSTLPRDRAYNEQFF	TGTGCCAGCAGTTCAACCCTCCCCCGGGACAGGGCTTACAATGAGCAGTTCTTC
TRBJ2-1	NA	TRBV5-1	TRBD2	CASSLLGTNTYNEQFF	TGCGCCAGCAGCTTGTTGGGGACTAATACCTACAATGAGCAGTTCTTC
TRBJ2-7	few	TRBV29-1	TRBD2	CSVATRGAYEQYF	TGCAGCGTCGCAACACGGGGGGCCTACGAGCAGTACTTC
TRBJ2-7	many	TRBV20-1	NA	CSARDLTYEQYF	TGCAGTGCTAGAGATTTAACCTACGAGCAGTACTTC
TRBJ2-3	many	TRBV7-7	NA	CASSYAITDTQYF	TGTGCTAGCAGCTACGCTATAACAGATACGCAGTATTTT
TRBJ1-6	many	TRBV4-1	NA	CASSQDERYNSPLHF	TGCGCCAGCAGCCAAGATGAGCGGTATAATTCACCCCTCCACTTT
TRBJ2-3	NA	TRBV11-2	NA	CASSRGLKGSDTQYF	TGTGCCAGCAGCCGGGGCTTAAAGGGGTCAGATACGCAGTATTTT
TRBJ2-7	NA	TRBV10-3	NA	CAISEDSRQYF	TGTGCCATCAGTGAAGACAGTAGGCAGTACTTC
TRBJ2-5	NA	TRBV2	TRBD2	CASSDFGLAGGGETQYF	TGTGCCAGCAGTGATTTCGGACTAGCGGGGGGTGGGGAGACCCAGTACTTC
TRBJ1-1	NA	TRBV6-1	NA	CAAIGGVGTEAFF	TGTGCCGCTATAGGGGGGGTTGGAACTGAAGCTTTCTTT
TRBJ2-7	NA	TRBV2	NA	CASRPLAYEQYF	TGTGCCAGCAGGCCGTTGGCCTACGAGCAGTACTTC